Below, 32 T cell receptor beta chains from the same sample are listed, as sequenced in a study of cytomegalovirus exposure and HLA in healthy donors. PCR primers comprised 60 Vbeta and 13 Jbeta primers. Sequenced by immunoSEQ multiplex PCR; TCRdb stores in-frame clones only, minus some. This sample's table reports roughly 76,000 clones. Sequencing was done on a sample of PBMCs. The receptors stem from a female donor in good health and CMV-seropositive.

V usage is TRBV5-1 and J usage is TRBJ1-2; 9 bases align to TRBD1. J lost 4 bases, V lost 3 bases, and 10 bases had no gene match. This CDR3 region has 16 residues. Germline loops: CDR1 SGHRS, CDR2 YFSETQ. CDR3 amino acids: CASSSRTGASSYGYTF. Here the CDR3 DNA reads TGCGCCAGCAGCTCCCGGACAGGGGCCTCCTCCTATGGCTACACCTTC.

The chain couples TRBV5-1 to TRBJ2-7; maybe TRBD1 (5 bases). Germline lookup yields CDR1 SGHRS and CDR2 YFSETQ. Trimming took 0 bases from V and 3 from J, leaving 10 bases between them. The CDR3 has 14 amino acids. The CDR3 protein is CASSLGNQGYEQYF. The DNA for the CDR3 is TGCGCCAGCAGCTTGGGAAACCAGGGCTACGAGCAGTACTTC.

The chain carries TRBV7-9 and TRBJ1-3; 7 nucleotides align to TRBD1. The CDR3 sequence is 16 residues long. Germline values: CDR1 SEHNR, CDR2 FQNEAQ (reference sequence). V was clipped by 3 bases and J by 0 bases; unmatched bases: 5. This CDR3 is CASSFPGQSSGNTIYF. The CDR3, as DNA: TGTGCCAGCAGCTTTCCGGGACAGAGCTCTGGAAACACCATATATTTT.

The chain has TRBV6-4 and TRBJ1-1, with D unresolved. There are 13 residues in the CDR3. V dropped 5 bases and J dropped 0 bases, with 7 bases sitting between them. Germline CDR1 MRHNA, CDR2 SNTAGT. CDR3 in amino acids: CASSQQMNTEAFF. DNA of the CDR3: TGTGCCAGCAGTCAACAGATGAACACTGAAGCTTTCTTT.

The chain carries TRBV29-1 and TRBJ1-2; TRBD1 might be the D (6 bases). CDR1 and CDR2 (germline): SQVTM, ANQGSEA. This CDR3 spans 13 amino acids. V lost 0 bases, J lost 8 bases, and 13 bases lay in between. Here the CDR3 DNA reads TGCAGCGTTGAAGATCAAGGGGGTAGCGGCTACACCTTC. Translation gives CSVEDQGGSGYTF.

This chain connects TRBV28 to TRBJ1-1, with TRBD1 matching 7 bases. Germline assignment: CDR1 MDHEN and CDR2 SYDVKM. With 6 bases clipped from V and 1 base from J, the junction kept 5 bases outside the gene matches. There are 14 residues in the CDR3. CDR3 coding DNA: TGTGCCAGCAGCTCCGACAGGGAGAACACTGAAGCTTTCTTT. Translating gives CASSSDRENTEAFF.

The genes are TRBV7-3 and TRBJ2-1; 9 bases align to TRBD2. The trim removed 5 bases at V and 4 bases at J, leaving 3 bases unmatched. The V gene's germline CDR1 is SGHTA and CDR2 FQGTGA. The CDR3 contains 14 residues. The CDR3 protein is CASSPSGDYNEQFF. The CDR3 DNA sequence: TGTGCCAGCAGCCCTAGCGGGGATTACAATGAGCAGTTCTTC. Drawing the rest from reference TRBV7-3 and TRBJ2-1, the complete variable domain is GAGVSQTPSNKVTEKGKYVELRCDPISGHTALYWYRQSLGQGPEFLIYFQGTGAADDSGLPNDRFFAVRPEGSVSTLKIQRTERGDSAVYLCASSPSGDYNEQFFGPGTRLTVL.

V gene TRBV18 combines with J gene TRBJ1-1; no firm D call. V lost 3 bases and J 2 bases, leaving 10 bases between the germline ends. The CDR3 has 14 residues. Germline V gene sequence: CDR1 KGHSH, CDR2 LQKENI. The CDR3 coding sequence is TGTGCCAGCTCACCGGAGTGGATTAACACTGAAGCTTTCTTT. Translating gives CASSPEWINTEAFF.

J is TRBJ2-7 and V is TRBV9; D possibly corresponds to TRBD2 (5 bases). Trimming left V 0 bases short and J 7 bases short, with 14 bases between. This CDR3 has 14 residues. The germline gives CDR1 SGDLS, CDR2 YYNGEE. Here the CDR3 reads CASSVGPSTGEQYF. CDR3 sequence (DNA): TGTGCCAGCAGCGTAGGTCCCTCTACGGGGGAGCAGTACTTC.

V is TRBV5-6 and J is TRBJ1-2; 8 bases map to TRBD1. There are 16 residues in the CDR3. Germline V gives CDR1 SGHDT, CDR2 YYEEEE. V shed 6 bases and J 2 bases; nucleotides not matched to a gene: 12. CDR3 loop: CASTSRGPGGNYGYTF. CDR3 in DNA: TGTGCCAGCACCTCCCGAGGCCCAGGGGGCAACTATGGCTACACCTTC.

This chain connects TRBV28 to TRBJ1-5; D is possibly TRBD1 (6 bases). Germline V CDR1 and CDR2: MDHEN, SYDVKM. This CDR3 has 12 residues. The germline V and J ends were trimmed by 9 bases and 4 bases, with 10 bases remaining between them. CDR3 loop: CASLQGNQPQHF. In DNA, the CDR3 is TGTGCCAGTTTACAGGGAAATCAGCCCCAGCATTTT.

The chain couples TRBV10-3 to TRBJ1-6; D may be TRBD1 (5 bases). The CDR3 runs 14 residues. V was cut by 7 bases and J by 9 bases, with 16 bases left in between. Germline V gives CDR1 ENHRY, CDR2 SYGVKD. The CDR3 DNA sequence: TGTGCCATCACCTCGGGACGGGAGGGTTCACCCCTCCACTTT. Translating gives CAITSGREGSPLHF.

The chain links TRBV5-1 to TRBJ2-1, with TRBD1 matching 7 bases. The junction had 5 bases not matched to a gene; V was cut back by 6 bases and J by 5 bases. Germline V gives CDR1 SGHRS, CDR2 YFSETQ. The CDR3 runs 13 residues. Written as DNA, the CDR3 is TGCGCCAGCATGCTTGGGACAGACAATGAGCAGTTCTTC. This sequence encodes CASMLGTDNEQFF. The complete variable domain, with remaining parts taken from reference TRBV5-1 and TRBJ2-1, reads KAGVTQTPRYLIKTRGQQVTLSCSPISGHRSVSWYQQTPGQGLQFLFEYFSETQRNKGNFPGRFSGRQFSNSRSEMNVSTLELGDSALYLCASMLGTDNEQFFGPGTRLTVL.

Concerning this clone itself: The same CDR3 is also encoded by other DNA sequences in this sample. The V and J genes are TRBV6-5 and TRBJ1-6; 8 nucleotides align to TRBD1. Germline V gene sequence: CDR1 MNHEY, CDR2 SVGAGI. V shed 5 bases and J 8 bases; nucleotides not matched to a gene: 8. The length of the CDR3 is 15 residues. DNA of the CDR3: TGTGCCAGCAGTCGGGAGACAGGGGTTCATTCACCCCTCCACTTT. Its protein product is CASSRETGVHSPLHF.

The chain recombines TRBV10-3 with TRBJ2-1, with D possibly being TRBD1 (5 bases). The CDR3 length is 13 residues. CDR1 and CDR2 from the germline V gene are ENHRY and SYGVKD. V lost 4 bases, J lost 8 bases, and 12 bases lay in between. The CDR3: CAISANWGDEQFF. DNA for the CDR3: TGTGCCATCAGTGCAAACTGGGGCGATGAGCAGTTCTTC.

V usage is TRBV9 and J usage is TRBJ1-1, with 11 bases fitting TRBD1. The CDR3 totals 17 residues. Germline-derived CDR1 and CDR2 are SGDLS and YYNGEE. Trimming cost V 1 base and J 4 bases; bases outside gene matches: 9. The chain's CDR3 is CASSVTPGQGVSTEAFF. CDR3 DNA: TGTGCCAGCAGCGTAACCCCGGGACAGGGGGTTTCCACTGAAGCTTTCTTT.

V is TRBV11-2 and J is TRBJ2-3; 9 nucleotides align to TRBD2. There are 17 residues in the CDR3. V shed 1 base, J shed 2 bases, and the junction held 7 bases outside the gene matches. From germline, CDR1 is SGHAT and CDR2 FQNNGV. CDR3: CASSLGVLAGDTDTQYF. Written as DNA, the CDR3 is TGTGCCAGCAGCTTAGGAGTTTTAGCGGGGGACACAGATACGCAGTATTTT.

The chain joins TRBV18 to TRBJ2-1; 12 positions agree with TRBD1. Germline V lookup: CDR1 KGHSH, CDR2 LQKENI. Losses at the gene ends were 0 bases for V and 7 bases for J; bases not matched to a gene: 4. This CDR3 region has 16 residues. The CDR3 bases are TGTGCCAGCTCACCACCGGGACAGGGGGCAAGAAATGAGCAGTTCTTC. The encoded protein is CASSPPGQGARNEQFF.

The chain recombines TRBV28 with TRBJ1-3; possible D gene TRBD1, 5 bases. Trimming took 11 bases from V and 0 from J, leaving 11 bases between them. Per the germline V gene, CDR1 is MDHEN and CDR2 is SYDVKM. The CDR3 has 13 amino acids. In DNA form, the CDR3 reads TGTGCCGTATGGGGGGACTCTGGAAACACCATATATTTT. It translates to CAVWGDSGNTIYF.

The chain combines TRBV20-1 with TRBJ2-7; TRBD2 aligns across 7 bases. The CDR3 has 11 residues. CDR1 and CDR2 (germline): DFQATT, SNEGSKA (reference sequence). V lost 7 bases and J lost 4; bases outside the gene matches: 4. The CDR3 here is CSVGRNYEQYF. As DNA, the CDR3 is TGCAGTGTCGGGAGGAATTACGAGCAGTACTTC.

This rearrangement joins TRBV4-3 to TRBJ1-2; the D is unclear. Deletions cut 1 base from V and 6 bases from J, with 12 bases between. Germline V lookup: CDR1 LGHNA, CDR2 YSLEER. This CDR3 comprises 14 residues. The CDR3 reads CASSQGGEFDGYTF. The CDR3 coding sequence is TGCGCCAGCAGCCAAGGGGGAGAGTTCGATGGCTACACCTTC.

The CDR3 sequence is CASKRGDMGNQPQHF. CDR3 DNA: TGTGCCAGCAAGAGAGGGGACATGGGCAATCAGCCCCAGCATTTT. This chain joins TRBV27 and TRBJ1-5; D is possibly TRBD1 (6 bases). The germline V and J ends were trimmed by 7 bases and 2 bases, with 15 bases remaining between them. Germline values: CDR1 MNHEY, CDR2 SMNVEV (reference sequence). The CDR3 is 15 amino acids.

The DNA for the CDR3 is TGTGCCAGCAGCGGACGCAGGGAGGGCCAAGAGACCCAGTACTTC. Translation gives CASSGRREGQETQYF. The chain uses TRBV9 and TRBJ2-5; 7 bases fit TRBD2. CDR3 length: 15 residues. Per the germline V gene, CDR1 is SGDLS and CDR2 is YYNGEE. Trimming removed 3 bases from V and 1 base from J; junction bases left unmatched: 6.

The chain combines TRBV28 with TRBJ2-7; D unresolved. V dropped 6 bases and J dropped 2 bases, with 14 bases sitting between them. This CDR3 has 14 residues. The germline V gene encodes CDR1 MDHEN and CDR2 SYDVKM. CDR3 DNA sequence: TGTGCCAGCAGACGAGCACAGACGGCCTACGAGCAGTACTTC. It codes for CASRRAQTAYEQYF.

This chain connects TRBV28 to TRBJ1-5; the D is unclear. CDR1 is MDHEN, CDR2 SYDVKM, per germline. The CDR3 totals 15 residues. Trimming cost V 5 bases and J 6 bases, with 17 bases left between them. The CDR3: CASSQASEGGQPQHF. CDR3 nucleotides: TGTGCCAGCAGTCAAGCCTCGGAGGGCGGTCAGCCCCAGCATTTT.

The chain carries TRBV6-6 and TRBJ2-7, with 7 bases matching TRBD1. V dropped 2 bases and J dropped 0; count of bases not matched to a gene: 7. The CDR3 length is 16 residues. The germline gives CDR1 MNHNY, CDR2 SVGAGI (reference sequence). CDR3 in amino acids: CASSYPTGPLSYEQYF. CDR3 nucleotide sequence: TGTGCCAGCAGTTACCCGACAGGGCCTCTCTCCTACGAGCAGTACTTC.

The gene calls are TRBV10-2 and TRBJ2-7; 7 bases line up with TRBD1. This CDR3 comprises 14 residues. V trimming: 8 bases; J trimming: 1 base; junction bases outside the gene matches: 8. The germline CDR1 and CDR2 sequences are WSHSY and SAAADI. In nucleotides, the CDR3 is TGCGCCAGCGAATCCCGACAGGGTTCCTACGAGCAGTACTTC. Its translation is CASESRQGSYEQYF.

The chain uses TRBV28 and TRBJ1-2; D possibly corresponds to TRBD1 (6 bases). From germline, CDR1 is MDHEN and CDR2 SYDVKM. Trimming took off 3 bases at V and 4 bases at J, with 15 bases between the two ends. This CDR3 comprises 15 residues. CDR3 in DNA: TGTGCCAGCAGTTTCCCTCCCGGGACAACCTATGGCTACACCTTC. Its translation is CASSFPPGTTYGYTF.

The gene calls are TRBV5-1 and TRBJ2-7, with D hard to call. The CDR3 is made up of 13 amino acids. V shed 0 bases and J shed 3 bases, with 7 bases lying between them. Germline lookup yields CDR1 SGHRS and CDR2 YFSETQ. The CDR3 coding sequence is TGCGCCAGCAGCTTGGGCAGAAACTACGAGCAGTACTTC. It yields the protein CASSLGRNYEQYF.

The V call is TRBV5-1, the J call TRBJ1-1; no definite D call. The CDR3 runs 14 residues. The germline gives CDR1 SGHRS, CDR2 YFSETQ. The ends were cut back, 0 bases at V and 4 bases at J, with 10 bases in the middle. This CDR3 is CASSLVDGGTEAFF. The CDR3 DNA reads TGCGCCAGCAGCTTGGTGGACGGAGGCACTGAAGCTTTCTTT. The full variable domain, completed using reference TRBV5-1 and TRBJ1-1, is KAGVTQTPRYLIKTRGQQVTLSCSPISGHRSVSWYQQTPGQGLQFLFEYFSETQRNKGNFPGRFSGRQFSNSRSEMNVSTLELGDSALYLCASSLVDGGTEAFFGQGTRLTVV.

The gene calls are TRBV4-3 and TRBJ1-1; 9 bases are a match to TRBD1. Per the germline V gene, CDR1 is LGHNA and CDR2 is YSLEER. This CDR3 has 19 residues. V lost 3 bases to trimming and J lost 0 bases; unmatched junction nucleotides: 14. The CDR3 nucleotides are TGCGCCAGCAGCCAGGGACTGACAGGGGGGAGTCCTATGAACACTGAAGCTTTCTTT. This sequence encodes CASSQGLTGGSPMNTEAFF.

Comments on this clone: Other DNA sequences in the same sample also yield this CDR3. This chain joins TRBV28 and TRBJ1-2; D uncertain. Trimming removed 4 bases at V and 5 bases at J, with 5 bases between. This CDR3 is built from 11 residues. Germline assignment: CDR1 MDHEN and CDR2 SYDVKM. CDR3 in amino acids: CASSSNYGYTF. The CDR3 DNA follows: TGTGCCAGCAGTTCCAATTATGGCTACACCTTC.